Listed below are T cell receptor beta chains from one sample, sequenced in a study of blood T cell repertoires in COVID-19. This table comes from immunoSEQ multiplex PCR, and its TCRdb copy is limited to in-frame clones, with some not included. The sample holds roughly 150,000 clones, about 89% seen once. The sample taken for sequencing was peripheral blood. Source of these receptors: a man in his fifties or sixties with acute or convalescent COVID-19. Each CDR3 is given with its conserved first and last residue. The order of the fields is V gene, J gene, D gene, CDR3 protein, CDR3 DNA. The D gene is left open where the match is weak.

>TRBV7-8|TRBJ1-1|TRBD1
CASSLRQGGMNTEAFF
TGTGCCAGCAGCCTTCGACAGGGCGGGATGAACACTGAAGCTTTCTTT
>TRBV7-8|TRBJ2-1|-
CASNLGWMTTEQFF
TGTGCCAGCAACCTTGGGTGGATGACTACTGAGCAGTTCTTC
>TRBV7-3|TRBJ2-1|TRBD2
CASSPLAGGLNEQFF
TGTGCCAGCAGCCCCTTAGCGGGGGGGCTCAATGAGCAGTTCTTC
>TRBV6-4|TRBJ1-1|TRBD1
CATSLTGGSLNTEAFF
TGTGCCACCTCGCTGACAGGGGGCTCTCTGAACACTGAAGCTTTCTTT
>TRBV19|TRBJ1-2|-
CASSIDRRGHYGYTF
TGTGCCAGTAGTATTGACCGGCGGGGCCACTATGGCTACACCTTC
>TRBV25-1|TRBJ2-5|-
CASSESAGQETQYF
TGTGCCAGCAGTGAATCGGCAGGTCAAGAGACCCAGTACTTC
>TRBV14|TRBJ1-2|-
CASSQDLTYGYTF
TGTGCCAGCAGCCAAGATCTTACATATGGCTACACCTTC
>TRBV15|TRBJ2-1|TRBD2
CATSDGRLAGGNEQFF
TGTGCCACCAGTGACGGAAGACTAGCGGGAGGGAATGAGCAGTTCTTC
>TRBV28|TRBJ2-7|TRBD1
CASRQGTYEQYF
TGTGCCAGTAGACAGGGGACCTACGAGCAGTACTTC
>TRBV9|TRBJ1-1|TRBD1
CASSVVEGQGFMNTEAFF
TGTGCCAGCAGCGTAGTGGAGGGACAGGGGTTCATGAACACTGAAGCTTTCTTT
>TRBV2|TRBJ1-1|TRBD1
CASSGHRGLPPNTEAFF
TGTGCCAGCAGTGGCCACAGGGGGCTCCCTCCGAACACTGAAGCTTTCTTT